This record covers a single T cell receptor beta chain. These data are taken from a study of blood T cell repertoires in COVID-19. Study at large: Material from acute and convalescent COVID-19 was sourced from the United States, Italy and Spain. From T cells, B-cell-depleted T cells, or PBMCs came the material, which was cDNA or gDNA.

Original handling: Amplification of reference gene primers provided the estimated nucleated cell counts. Profiled with immunoSEQ multiplex PCR; TCRdb holds only in-frame clones, not every one. V and J calls and clone size come straight from that table; D and trimming were deduced from the DNA. The table records about 250,000 clones, over 70% of them present only once. The CDR3 consists of 13 residues. Trimming took off 6 bases at V and 0 bases at J, with 6 bases between the two ends. The J gene is TRBJ1-3, the V gene TRBV12-3 or TRBV12-4, with D uncertain. Source material: peripheral blood. This clonotype was sampled from a woman aged 80 or older with acute or convalescent COVID-19. The CDR3 bases are TGTGCCAGCAGCCAGAACTCTGGAAACACCATATATTTT. It codes for CASSQNSGNTIYF.